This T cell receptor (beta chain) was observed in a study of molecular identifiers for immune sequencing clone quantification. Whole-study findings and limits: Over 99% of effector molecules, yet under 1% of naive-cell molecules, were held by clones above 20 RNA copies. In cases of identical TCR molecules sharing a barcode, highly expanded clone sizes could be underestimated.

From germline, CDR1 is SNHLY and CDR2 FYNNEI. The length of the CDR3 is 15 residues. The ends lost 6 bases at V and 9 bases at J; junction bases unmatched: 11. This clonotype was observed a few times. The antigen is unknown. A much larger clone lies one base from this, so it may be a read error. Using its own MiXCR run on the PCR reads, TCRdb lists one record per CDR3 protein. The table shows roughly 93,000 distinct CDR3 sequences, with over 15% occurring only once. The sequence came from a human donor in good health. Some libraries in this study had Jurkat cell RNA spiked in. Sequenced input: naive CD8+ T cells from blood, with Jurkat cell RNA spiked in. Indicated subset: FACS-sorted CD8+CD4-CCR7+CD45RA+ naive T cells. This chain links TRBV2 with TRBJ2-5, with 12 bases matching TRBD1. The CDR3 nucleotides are TGTGCCAGCAGCGAGGGACAGGGGGCAGCTAAGGCCCAGTACTTC. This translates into CASSEGQGAAKAQYF.